These T cell receptor beta chains were read from a single sample in a study of cytomegalovirus exposure and HLA in healthy donors. TCRdb's copy holds only in-frame clones and misses some; the assay was immunoSEQ multiplex PCR. The table has roughly 71,000 clones, less than 65% seen once. Input material: PBMCs. All receptors come from a man under 40 in good health and CMV-seronegative. CDR3s include the opening cysteine and the closing phenylalanine or tryptophan. D genes are given only for firm matches. The size of a clone is reported for some rows only, either as once, few or many, or as a class for expanded clones.

v_call,d_call,j_call,clone_size,cdr3_aa,cdr3_nt
TRBV29-1,TRBD1,TRBJ1-6,-,CSGGQGARSYNSPLHF,TGCAGCGGGGGACAGGGGGCGAGGTCCTATAATTCACCCCTCCACTTT
TRBV29-1,TRBD1,TRBJ1-3,-,CSVGGQGDSGNTIYF,TGCAGCGTAGGAGGACAGGGAGATTCTGGAAACACCATATATTTT
TRBV6-5,TRBD2,TRBJ2-1,-,CASSSQLAGSFF,TGTGCCAGCAGTTCTCAACTAGCGGGGTCGTTCTTC
TRBV7-2,-,TRBJ2-1,-,CASSHYRRASSYNEQFF,TGTGCCAGCAGCCATTATCGGAGGGCGAGCTCCTACAATGAGCAGTTCTTC
TRBV5-1,TRBD1,TRBJ2-2,-,CASSPGTGGELFF,TGCGCCAGCAGCCCCGGGACAGGCGGGGAGCTGTTTTTT
TRBV6-5,-,TRBJ2-1,-,CASSYRRRANEQFF,TGTGCCAGCAGTTACCGGCGCAGGGCTAATGAGCAGTTCTTC
TRBV28,-,TRBJ1-6,-,CASSPPTRGSPLHF,TGTGCCAGCAGCCCCCCAACACGGGGTTCACCCCTCCACTTT
TRBV5-6,-,TRBJ2-1,-,CASSSGQGHNEQFF,TGTGCCAGCAGCTCAGGCCAGGGTCACAATGAGCAGTTCTTC
TRBV11-3,TRBD2,TRBJ2-1,few,CASSLDGRGGVDEQFF,TGTGCCAGCAGCTTAGATGGGCGGGGGGGTGTCGATGAGCAGTTCTTC
TRBV15,-,TRBJ2-1,-,CATSFGVVNEQFF,TGTGCCACCTCATTCGGAGTAGTCAATGAGCAGTTCTTC
TRBV7-9,-,TRBJ2-5,-,CASSLGGLAQTQYF,TGTGCCAGCAGCCTTGGGGGCCTAGCCCAGACCCAGTACTTC
TRBV2,-,TRBJ2-7,-,CASFDGYEQYF,TGTGCCAGCTTTGACGGGTACGAGCAGTACTTC
TRBV11-2,-,TRBJ2-7,-,CASIPARF,TGTGCCAGCATCCCCGCCCGGTTC
TRBV7-8,TRBD1,TRBJ1-1,few,CASSRGQGRENTEAFF,TGTGCCAGCAGCCGGGGACAGGGACGGGAGAACACTGAAGCTTTCTTT
TRBV13,TRBD2,TRBJ2-5,-,CASSLRRRGGHETQYF,TGTGCCAGCAGCTTAAGGCGGCGGGGGGGCCACGAGACCCAGTACTTC
TRBV6-6,TRBD1,TRBJ1-2,-,CASCFTPGQGGYGYTF,TGTGCCAGCTGCTTTACCCCCGGACAGGGGGGCTATGGCTACACCTTC
TRBV30,TRBD1,TRBJ1-2,-,CAWGDRGNYGYTF,TGTGCCTGGGGTGACAGGGGCAACTATGGCTACACCTTC
TRBV19,-,TRBJ2-1,-,CASSIEYNEQFF,TGTGCCAGTAGTATCGAGTACAATGAGCAGTTCTTC
TRBV6-1,TRBD1,TRBJ1-6,-,CASSADRGRSPLHF,TGTGCCAGCAGCGCGGACAGGGGACGGTCACCCCTCCACTTT
TRBV30,TRBD1,TRBJ2-6,-,CAWSKKGQGGYGANVLTF,TGTGCCTGGAGTAAAAAGGGACAGGGTGGATACGGGGCCAACGTCCTGACTTTC
TRBV2,TRBD1,TRBJ2-7,-,CASKRDSSYEQYF,TGTGCCAGCAAACGGGACAGCTCCTACGAGCAGTACTTC
TRBV27,-,TRBJ2-1,-,CASSPWTNYNEQFF,TGTGCCAGCAGTCCCTGGACAAACTACAATGAGCAGTTCTTC
TRBV5-6,TRBD1,TRBJ2-7,-,CASSLTGDAYEQYF,TGTGCCAGCAGCTTGACAGGGGATGCCTACGAGCAGTACTTC
TRBV15,TRBD1,TRBJ2-1,-,CATSQDRKGYHEQFF,TGTGCCACCAGCCAGGACAGGAAGGGGTATCATGAGCAGTTCTTC
TRBV6-6,TRBD1,TRBJ2-7,-,CASSYSNSGQGSEQYF,TGTGCCAGCAGTTACTCGAATTCAGGACAGGGATCCGAGCAGTACTTC
TRBV5-1,-,TRBJ2-3,once,CASSLGGSTDTQYF,TGCGCCAGCAGCTTGGGAGGAAGCACAGATACGCAGTATTTT
TRBV19,-,TRBJ1-5,few,CASSVDFQPQHF,TGTGCCAGTAGTGTAGACTTTCAGCCCCAGCATTTT
TRBV5-1,-,TRBJ2-7,-,CASSLHETDYEQYF,TGCGCCAGCAGCTTGCACGAGACAGATTACGAGCAGTACTTC